The TCR beta chain described here comes from a study of T cells after yellow fever vaccination (dated by TCRdb to between 2018 and 2020). Notes on the research overall: Libraries from fractions with low cell numbers were prepared with the SMART-Seq v4 Ultra Low Input RNA kit. Bulk TCR alpha and beta repertoires were sequenced longitudinally to track T-cell clones before and after primary and booster YFV17D yellow fever vaccination. Two healthy male donors, one aged 18 to 29 and one aged 30 to 40 years, made up the cohort. Blood samples were taken at several timepoints before and after primary and secondary immunization, and bulk PBMC replicates and cell subsets were isolated.

Synthesis of TCR cDNA relied on 5'RACE template switching, a step that introduced a universal primer site along with unique molecular identifiers. Priming of cDNA synthesis was performed from both the TCR alpha and TCR beta constant segments. Two PCR steps were used to amplify libraries, with sample barcodes and sequencing adapters being added in the second step. Libraries were sequenced on Illumina HiSeq 2500 (2x100 bp) or NovaSeq (2x150 bp). The paper's processing steps were these. MIGEC handled demultiplexing of reads and collapsing into UMI consensus sequences, while MiXCR performed V(D)J alignment. Vaccine-responding clonotypes were defined with edgeR using replicate PBMC samples, requiring FDR below 0.01 and a log2 fold change above 5 up to day 15. Bulk clonotypes were assigned CD4 or CD8 identity according to which sequenced CD4 or CD8 repertoire held them at higher abundance. TCRdb reworked the public reads: Q25 trimming with fastp, MiXCR clone assembly, productive beta chains retained. Entries are consolidated by CDR3 protein sequence, retaining the most common genes and DNA. These V and J calls are TCRdb output, not the study's own analysis. The sample yields approximately 510,000 distinct CDR3 sequences; 20% to 25% were counted once. About 16% of the sample belongs to the ten largest clones.

Overall study outcomes, separate from this receptor: Because abundant contaminating clonotypes from the bulk population could be contained in FACS-sorted repertoires, computational filtering was required. After the booster, most of the clones that had expanded following primary vaccination were detected again (just under 97% of CD4 and 80% to 90% of CD8), which suggests that memory was broadly maintained. A small fraction of clonotypes showed up in both the CD4 and CD8 compartments, probably as a result of convergent recombination. The secondary T-cell response was weaker than the primary response but faster, peaking on day 5 instead of day 15. Only two donors were included in the study, so the extent to which the findings can be generalized is limited.

The CDR3 has 14 amino acids, counting the end cysteine and phenylalanine. Only the CDR3 part of the read is kept: 42 bases, read in frame from the first base. The V and J ends are trimmed by 4 bases and 7 bases, leaving 17 bases between them. The germline V gene specifies SGHRS as CDR1 and YFSETQ as CDR2. This clonotype turned up a few times. Its antigen is currently not known. Nothing much larger sits one base from this clone, and base qualities are not available. The sample's treatment or condition label, decoded: live attenuated yellow fever vaccine strain. Two biological replicates of bulk PBMCs were collected at each blood-draw timepoint. A standard Ficoll-Paque protocol was used to isolate PBMCs from peripheral blood. TriZol was used to extract RNA from bulk PBMCs, CD4 and CD8 fractions, and dextramer-positive and dextramer-negative fractions.

The chain is assembled from TRBV5-1 and TRBJ2-5; a tentative D match to TRBD2 spans 6 bases. The source is a man between 18 and 35 years old who received the YFV17D yellow fever vaccine. The sequenced sample was PBMCs, obtained 21 days after the first yellow fever vaccination. The DNA sequence is as follows: TGCGCCAGCAGCCGGAGACTAGACCCTGGGACCCAGTACTTC. It codes for CASSRRLDPGTQYF.